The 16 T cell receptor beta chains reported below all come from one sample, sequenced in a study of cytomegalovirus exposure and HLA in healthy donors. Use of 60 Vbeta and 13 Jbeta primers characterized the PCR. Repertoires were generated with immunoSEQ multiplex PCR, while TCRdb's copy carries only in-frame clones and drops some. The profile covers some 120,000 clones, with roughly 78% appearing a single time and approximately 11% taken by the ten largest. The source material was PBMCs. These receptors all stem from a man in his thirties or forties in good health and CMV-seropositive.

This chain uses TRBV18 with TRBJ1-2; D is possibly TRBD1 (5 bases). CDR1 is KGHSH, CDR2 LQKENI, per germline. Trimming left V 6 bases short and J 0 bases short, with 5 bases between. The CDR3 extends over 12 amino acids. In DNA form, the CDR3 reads TGTGCCAGCTCGACAGCTAACTATGGCTACACCTTC. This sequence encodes CASSTANYGYTF.

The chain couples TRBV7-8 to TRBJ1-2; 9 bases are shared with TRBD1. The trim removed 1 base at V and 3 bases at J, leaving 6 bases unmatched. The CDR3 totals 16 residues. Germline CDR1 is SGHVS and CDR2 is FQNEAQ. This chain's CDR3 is CASSLVNRGLDYGYTF. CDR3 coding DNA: TGTGCCAGCAGCTTAGTCAACAGGGGGCTGGACTATGGCTACACCTTC.

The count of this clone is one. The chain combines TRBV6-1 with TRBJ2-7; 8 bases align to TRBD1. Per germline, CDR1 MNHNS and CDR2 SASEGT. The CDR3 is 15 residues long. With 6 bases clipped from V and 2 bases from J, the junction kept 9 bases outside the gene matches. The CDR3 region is CASRDWTGKAYEQYF. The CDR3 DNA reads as TGTGCCAGCAGGGACTGGACAGGGAAAGCCTACGAGCAGTACTTC.

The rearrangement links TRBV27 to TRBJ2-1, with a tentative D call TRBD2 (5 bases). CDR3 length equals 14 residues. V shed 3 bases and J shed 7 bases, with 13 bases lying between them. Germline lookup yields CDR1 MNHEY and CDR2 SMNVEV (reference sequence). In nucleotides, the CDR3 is TGTGCCAGCAGTTTCGGACCGACGGGAAATGAGCAGTTCTTC. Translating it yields CASSFGPTGNEQFF.

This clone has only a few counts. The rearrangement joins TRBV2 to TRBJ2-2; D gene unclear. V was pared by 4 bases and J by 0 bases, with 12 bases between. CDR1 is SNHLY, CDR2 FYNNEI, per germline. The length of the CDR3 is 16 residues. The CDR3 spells CASSVSRQANTGELFF. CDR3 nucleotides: TGTGCCAGCAGTGTATCAAGGCAGGCGAACACCGGGGAGCTGTTTTTT.

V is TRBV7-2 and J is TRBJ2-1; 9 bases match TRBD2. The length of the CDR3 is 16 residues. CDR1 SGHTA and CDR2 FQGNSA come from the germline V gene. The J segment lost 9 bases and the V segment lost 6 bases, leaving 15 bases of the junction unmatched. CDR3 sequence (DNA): TGTGCCAGCAGTTATACACTAGCGGGTCTCGGTGTTGAGCAGTTCTTC. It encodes CASSYTLAGLGVEQFF. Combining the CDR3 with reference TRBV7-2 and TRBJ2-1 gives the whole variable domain GAGVSQSPSNKVTEKGKDVELRCDPISGHTALYWYRQSLGQGLEFLIYFQGNSAPDKSGLPSDRFSAERTGGSVSTLTIQRTQQEDSAVYLCASSYTLAGLGVEQFFGPGTRLTVL.

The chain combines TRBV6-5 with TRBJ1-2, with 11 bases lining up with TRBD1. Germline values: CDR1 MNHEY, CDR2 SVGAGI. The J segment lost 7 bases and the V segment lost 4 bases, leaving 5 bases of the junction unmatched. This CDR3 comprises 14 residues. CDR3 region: CASSLDRGLGGYTF. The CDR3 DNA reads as TGTGCCAGCAGTTTGGACAGGGGGCTAGGTGGCTACACCTTC.

The CDR3 DNA reads TGTGCCAGCAGTCCTATAGCGGGCGGGCGTCATACGCAGTATTTT. As protein: CASSPIAGGRHTQYF. The V and J genes are TRBV2 and TRBJ2-3; 7 bases fit TRBD2. J was trimmed by 7 bases and V by 5 bases; bases with no gene match: 12. The CDR3 runs 15 residues. Germline V CDR1 and CDR2: SNHLY, FYNNEI.

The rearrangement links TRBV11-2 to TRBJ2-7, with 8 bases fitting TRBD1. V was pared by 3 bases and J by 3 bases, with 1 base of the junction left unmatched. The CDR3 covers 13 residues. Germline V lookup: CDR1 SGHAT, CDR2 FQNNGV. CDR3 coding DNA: TGTGCCAGCAGCTTCGACAGGGGCTACGAGCAGTACTTC. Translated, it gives CASSFDRGYEQYF.

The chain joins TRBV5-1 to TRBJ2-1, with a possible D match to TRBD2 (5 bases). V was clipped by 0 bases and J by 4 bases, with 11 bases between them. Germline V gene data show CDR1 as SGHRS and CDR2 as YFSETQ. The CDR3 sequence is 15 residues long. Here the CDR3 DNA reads TGCGCCAGCAGCTTGGGAGGGAGCACGTACAATGAGCAGTTCTTC. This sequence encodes CASSLGGSTYNEQFF.

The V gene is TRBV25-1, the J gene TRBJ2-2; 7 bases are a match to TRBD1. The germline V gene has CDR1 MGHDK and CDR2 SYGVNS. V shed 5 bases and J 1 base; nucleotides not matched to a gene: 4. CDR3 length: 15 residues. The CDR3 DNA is TGTGCCAGCAGTATGGACAGGAGGAACACCGGGGAGCTGTTTTTT. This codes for CASSMDRRNTGELFF.

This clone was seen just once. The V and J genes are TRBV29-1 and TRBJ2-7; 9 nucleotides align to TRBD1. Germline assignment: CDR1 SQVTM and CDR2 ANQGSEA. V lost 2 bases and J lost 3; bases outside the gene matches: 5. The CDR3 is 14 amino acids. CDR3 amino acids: CSVETGQGLYEQYF. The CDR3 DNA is TGCAGCGTTGAAACGGGACAGGGCCTCTACGAGCAGTACTTC.

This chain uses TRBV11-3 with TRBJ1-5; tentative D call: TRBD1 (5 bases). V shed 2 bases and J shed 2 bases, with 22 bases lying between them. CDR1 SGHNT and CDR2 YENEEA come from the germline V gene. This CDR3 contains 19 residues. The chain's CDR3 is CASSLTRGGLLIGNQPQHF. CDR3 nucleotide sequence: TGTGCCAGCAGCTTAACCCGGGGGGGACTCCTAATTGGCAATCAGCCCCAGCATTTT.

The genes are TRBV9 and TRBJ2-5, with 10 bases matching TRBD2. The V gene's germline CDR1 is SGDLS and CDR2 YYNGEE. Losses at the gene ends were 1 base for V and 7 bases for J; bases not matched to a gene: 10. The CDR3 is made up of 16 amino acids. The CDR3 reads CASSVMASGSFVTQYF. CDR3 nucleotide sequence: TGTGCCAGCAGCGTAATGGCTAGCGGGAGTTTTGTGACCCAGTACTTC.

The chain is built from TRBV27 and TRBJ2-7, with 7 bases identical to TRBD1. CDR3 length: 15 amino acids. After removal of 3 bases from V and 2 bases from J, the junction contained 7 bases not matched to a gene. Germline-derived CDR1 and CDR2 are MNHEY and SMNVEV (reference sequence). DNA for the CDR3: TGTGCCAGCAGTTTGACAATACAGGGGCCCTACGAGCAGTACTTC. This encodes CASSLTIQGPYEQYF.

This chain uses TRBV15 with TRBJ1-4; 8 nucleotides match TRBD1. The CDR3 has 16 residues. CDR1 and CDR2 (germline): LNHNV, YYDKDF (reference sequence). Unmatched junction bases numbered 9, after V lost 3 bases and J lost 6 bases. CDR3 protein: CATSRDRTGIDEKLFF. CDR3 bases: TGTGCCACCAGCAGGGACCGGACAGGGATAGATGAAAAACTGTTTTTT.